The present T cell receptor (beta chain) was sequenced within a study of cytomegalovirus exposure and HLA in healthy donors. Amplification used 60 Vbeta primers and 13 Jbeta primers. TCRdb keeps only in-frame clones here, not all; method: immunoSEQ multiplex PCR. This table lists some 200,000 clones. CDR1 SGHNT and CDR2 YYREEE come from the germline V gene (reference sequence). V lost 4 bases to trimming and J lost 6 bases, with 22 bases between them. The CDR3 totals 16 residues. The study's findings and limits: Later on, an analysis showed TCR association rates differing by HLA locus, with DRB1 the most and HLA-C the fewest.

Note on this clone: Its specificity is not known.

The sample taken for sequencing was PBMCs. The V gene is TRBV5-4, the J gene TRBJ1-1; D possibly corresponds to TRBD1 (5 bases). This clonotype was obtained from a woman aged 18 to 35 in good health and CMV-seropositive. The CDR3 loop reads CASSPQARAPVSEAFF. CDR3 DNA: TGTGCCAGCAGCCCACAGGCGCGTGCACCGGTCTCTGAAGCTTTCTTT. The complete variable domain, with remaining parts taken from reference TRBV5-4 and TRBJ1-1, reads ETGVTQSPTHLIKTRGQQVTLRCSSQSGHNTVSWYQQALGQGPQFIFQYYREEENGRGNFPPRFSGLQFPNYSSELNVNALELDDSALYLCASSPQARAPVSEAFFGQGTRLTVV.